The present T cell receptor beta chain was sequenced within a study of T cell repertoires in cytomegalovirus infection. About the study: CMV infection plus the matching HLA type was flagged by public TCR beta signatures.

There are a few counts of this clonotype. What it binds is not known. The CDR3 runs to 12 residues. V was trimmed by 4 bases and J by 9 bases, leaving 10 bases between them. In germline, CDR1 is MDHEN, CDR2 SYDVKM. TCRdb reprocessed the reads with MiXCR, giving one entry per CDR3 protein. Of a few hundred thousand distinct CDR3 sequences in the sample, around 40% were seen once. Study-wide findings and caveats: Dominating the ex vivo response were TCR beta clonotypes that were CMV-specific and HLA-C-restricted.

V usage is TRBV28 and J usage is TRBJ2-1, with D tentatively TRBD2 (5 bases). The specimen comprised cultured PBMCs, sampled from culture after CMV antigen stimulation. This TCR derives from a human donor in good health (CMV status not recorded). Some clones in this sample may be carry-over from other donors' samples. The CDR3 region is CASSWEPSEQFF. The CDR3 nucleotides read TGTGCCAGCAGTTGGGAGCCCAGTGAGCAGTTCTTC.